Listed here is a single T cell receptor beta chain. The source of the sample is a study of blood T cell repertoires in COVID-19. Turning to the study itself: Nucleic acid was either cDNA or gDNA, and it came from T cells, B-cell-depleted T cells, or PBMCs.

The CDR3 extends over 15 amino acids. Germline assignment: CDR1 SGHRS and CDR2 YFSETQ. Trimming stripped 0 bases from V and 4 bases from J, with 13 bases between. Only in-frame clones appear in the TCRdb table, and some are missing; sequencing was by immunoSEQ multiplex PCR. The sample consists of about 140,000 clones, about 87% of them appearing once. The sequencing sample was made of peripheral blood. The V gene is TRBV5-1, the J gene TRBJ1-2; D might be TRBD1 (5 bases). The receptor comes from a human donor in a cohort sampled during active COVID-19. CDR3 sequence (DNA): TGCGCCAGCAGCTTGGAGGGAGGGGCCACCTATGGCTACACCTTC. Its translation: CASSLEGGATYGYTF.